The 17 T cell receptor beta chains presented below share a single source sample, sequenced in a study of T cells in Graves' hyperthyroidism and ophthalmopathy. Regions amplified from RNA transcripts were the TCR beta CDR3 regions. During a first-round RT-PCR of the TCR CDR3, the HTBI primer set was used. TCRdb itself ran the multiplex PCR reads through MiXCR, one entry per CDR3 protein. The sample yields about 200,000 distinct CDR3 sequences, around 16% seen once. The source material was blood. These receptors were taken from a man aged 35 to 55 with Graves' hyperthyroidism.

This clonotype was counted ten times or more. The chain has TRBV28 and TRBJ2-7; 9 nucleotides align to TRBD1. The CDR3 loop spans 14 amino acids. Trimming removed 2 bases from V and 5 bases from J; junction bases left unmatched: 4. Germline V lookup: CDR1 MDHEN, CDR2 SYDVKM. This chain's CDR3 is CASSLGTGWNEQYF. The CDR3 nucleotides are TGTGCCAGCAGTTTAGGGACAGGGTGGAACGAGCAGTACTTC.

This clonotype came up many times. The V and J genes are TRBV5-1 and TRBJ1-3; 8 nucleotides agree with TRBD1. CDR1 and CDR2 from the germline V gene are SGHRS and YFSETQ. V shed 8 bases, J shed 0 bases, and the junction held 10 bases outside the gene matches. The CDR3 is made up of 16 amino acids. CDR3 protein: CASRTGTTFSGNTIYF. The CDR3 nucleotides are TGCGCCAGTAGGACAGGGACGACCTTCTCTGGAAACACCATATATTTT.

This clonotype was seen repeatedly, ten times or more. This chain connects TRBV7-2 to TRBJ2-2; D possibly corresponds to TRBD1 (6 bases). V lost 4 bases, J lost 4 bases, and 10 bases lay in between. The CDR3 runs to 14 residues. Germline CDR1 SGHTA, CDR2 FQGNSA. The CDR3 protein is CASSSRTATGELFF. CDR3 sequence (DNA): TGTGCCAGCAGCTCGAGGACAGCCACCGGGGAGCTGTTTTTT.

This clonotype was picked up many times. V gene TRBV27 combines with J gene TRBJ2-5; TRBD2 matches at 8 bases. V was pared by 4 bases and J by 4 bases, with 11 bases of the junction left unmatched. The CDR3 is 16 residues long. The germline V gene encodes CDR1 MNHEY and CDR2 SMNVEV (reference sequence). CDR3 loop: CASSYSRGGLGETQYF. As DNA, the CDR3 is TGTGCCAGCAGTTACTCACGGGGGGGGCTTGGAGAGACCCAGTACTTC.

The table lists this clonotype with many counts. The chain recombines TRBV19 with TRBJ1-1; TRBD1 is a possible D gene (6 bases). V was cut by 9 bases and J by 7 bases, with 18 bases left in between. Germline assignment: CDR1 LNHDA and CDR2 SQIVND (reference sequence). This CDR3 has 13 amino acids. The CDR3 protein is CASTLSPQGEAFF. The DNA of the CDR3 is TGTGCCAGCACTCTATCCCCACAGGGTGAAGCTTTCTTT.

This clonotype was detected ten times or more. The chain combines TRBV28 with TRBJ2-7, with D unresolved. Looked up from germline, CDR1 is MDHEN and CDR2 is SYDVKM. V lost 5 bases to trimming and J lost 7 bases, with 15 bases between them. There are 13 residues in the CDR3. CDR3 sequence reads: CASSLYDLGEQYF. CDR3 bases: TGTGCCAGCAGTCTATATGATCTGGGGGAGCAGTACTTC.

This clonotype was seen ten or more times. This chain uses TRBV18 with TRBJ1-1, with TRBD1 matching over 10 bases. The germline CDR1 and CDR2 sequences are KGHSH and LQKENI. This CDR3 spans 14 amino acids. J was trimmed by 5 bases and V by 2 bases; bases with no gene match: 2. CDR3 sequence: CASSPRDRGTEAFF. As DNA, the CDR3 is TGTGCCAGCTCACCAAGGGACAGGGGAACTGAAGCTTTCTTT.

This clonotype was observed many times. The gene calls are TRBV9 and TRBJ2-5; D perhaps matches TRBD2 (7 bases). The V gene lost 0 bases and the J gene lost 4 bases, with 13 bases spanning the gap. Germline V gene sequence: CDR1 SGDLS, CDR2 YYNGEE. The CDR3 sequence is 15 residues long. DNA for the CDR3: TGTGCCAGCAGCGTAGTAGGGGGGGCCGGAGAGACCCAGTACTTC. As protein: CASSVVGGAGETQYF.

In this sample, this clonotype turned up once. This chain uses TRBV20-1 with TRBJ1-1; 8 bases align to TRBD1. This CDR3 contains 17 residues. CDR1 and CDR2 from the germline V gene are DFQATT and SNEGSKA (reference sequence). With 0 bases clipped from V and 0 bases from J, the junction kept 9 bases outside the gene matches. CDR3 region: CSARDPTLGQVNTEAFF. The CDR3 DNA reads TGCAGTGCTAGAGACCCTACCCTGGGACAGGTGAACACTGAAGCTTTCTTT.

The table lists this clonotype with many counts. The chain couples TRBV12-3 or TRBV12-4 to TRBJ2-5, with a weak D call TRBD1 (5 bases). The CDR3 runs to 15 residues. The V gene lost 5 bases and the J gene lost 5 bases, with 18 bases spanning the gap. The CDR3 loop reads CASSRRADNGETQYF. The CDR3 region has the DNA TGTGCCAGCAGTCGCAGGGCTGACAACGGGGAGACCCAGTACTTC.

This clonotype was detected many times. V gene TRBV7-8 combines with J gene TRBJ2-5; 7 bases align to TRBD1. Germline V gives CDR1 SGHVS, CDR2 FQNEAQ. The CDR3 extends over 14 amino acids. V shed 4 bases, J shed 2 bases, and the junction held 4 bases outside the gene matches. CDR3 sequence reads: CASSWTGAQETQYF. CDR3 coding DNA: TGTGCCAGCAGCTGGACAGGAGCACAAGAGACCCAGTACTTC.

This chain joins TRBV6-2 or TRBV6-3 and TRBJ1-6; a weak D match, TRBD1 (6 bases). Trimming shortened V by 4 bases and J by 7 bases, and 17 bases separated the two germline ends. The CDR3 is 16 residues long. CDR1 MNHEY and CDR2 SVGEGT come from the germline V gene. The CDR3 nucleotides read TGTGCCAGCAGTTTCGGGGGGGGGCAAGGGAATTCACCCCTCCACTTT. This gives the protein CASSFGGGQGNSPLHF.

The rearrangement joins TRBV4-2 to TRBJ2-1, with D uncertain. Germline V lookup: CDR1 LGHNA, CDR2 YNFKEQ. The V gene lost 0 bases and the J gene lost 6 bases, with 9 bases spanning the gap. The CDR3 spans 14 residues. The CDR3 sequence: CASSQEQGFNEQFF. CDR3 DNA: TGTGCCAGCAGCCAAGAGCAAGGGTTCAATGAGCAGTTCTTC.

In this sample, this clonotype turned up many times. J is TRBJ2-1 and V is TRBV11-2; TRBD2 matches 12 bases. CDR1 SGHAT and CDR2 FQNNGV come from the germline V gene. The V and J ends lost 6 bases and 8 bases, in that order; junction bases with no gene match: 8. This CDR3 has 15 residues. CDR3 region: CASRPLAGGGDEQFF. CDR3 in DNA: TGTGCCAGCAGGCCACTAGCGGGGGGTGGGGATGAGCAGTTCTTC.

This clonotype was detected a few times. This chain links TRBV14 with TRBJ1-4; TRBD1 is a possible D gene (5 bases). Germline V gene sequence: CDR1 SGHDN, CDR2 FVKESK. The CDR3 consists of 14 residues. Trimming shortened V by 5 bases and J by 6 bases, and 13 bases separated the two germline ends. The CDR3 sequence: CASSSREGYEKLFF. Written as DNA, the CDR3 is TGTGCCAGCAGCTCCAGGGAGGGGTATGAAAAACTGTTTTTT. The full variable domain, rest sourced from reference TRBV14 and TRBJ1-4, is EAGVTQFPSHSVIEKGQTVTLRCDPISGHDNLYWYRRVMGKEIKFLLHFVKESKQDESGMPNNRFLAERTGGTYSTLKVQPAELEDSGVYFCASSSREGYEKLFFGSGTQLSVL.

J is TRBJ2-6 and V is TRBV4-3; D uncertain. Germline loops: CDR1 LGHNA, CDR2 YSLEER. This CDR3 comprises 16 residues. Between the trimmed V and J ends, which lost 0 bases and 0 bases, there was a span of 6 bases. The CDR3 is CASSQDSLSGANVLTF. The CDR3 DNA reads as TGCGCCAGCAGCCAAGATTCGCTCTCTGGGGCCAACGTCCTGACTTTC.

This clonotype was picked up many times. The CDR3 DNA is TGTGCCAGCAGTCCTTTGAGAGGGGGGTACGAGCAGTACTTC. It translates to CASSPLRGGYEQYF. The V call is TRBV27, the J call TRBJ2-7, with D possibly being TRBD1 or TRBD2 (6 bases each). The CDR3 has 14 residues. Germline V gives CDR1 MNHEY, CDR2 SMNVEV (reference sequence). The ends were cut back, 5 bases at V and 4 bases at J, with 15 bases in the middle.